These T cell receptor beta chains were read from a single sample in a study of OX40 agonist ivuxolimab in advanced cancers. Method: immunoSEQ multiplex PCR; TCRdb's copy keeps in-frame clones and lacks some. The sample lists about 110,000 clones; roughly 90% were seen once. Sequences were derived from CD4+ or CD8+ T cells sorted from blood, sampled in a trial of the OX40 agonist ivuxolimab. These receptors originate from an adult with an advanced solid tumor such as melanoma, head and neck, liver or kidney cancer. Each CDR3 is given with its conserved first and last residue. Each record gives: J gene, D gene, V gene, CDR3 DNA, CDR3 protein. D genes are given only for firm matches.

TRBJ1-2	NA	TRBV5-1	TGCGCCAGCAGCTTGTCCCCTTCCGTCCTGAACTATGGCTACACCTTC	CASSLSPSVLNYGYTF